What follows describes a single T cell receptor beta chain. The target antigen is unknown. TCRdb's copy holds only in-frame clones and misses some; the assay was immunoSEQ multiplex PCR. The data contain roughly 46,000 clones, over 60% of them singletons. This entry is derived from a study of vaccination effects on CD4 cells after COVID-19. Researchers isolated CD4+ T cells once less than twelve days of culture had elapsed. SARS-CoV-2 infected the person between March and December 2020, as confirmed by PCR. Participants were vaccinated with two doses of either the BNT162b2 or mRNA-1273 vaccine. The CDR3 has 16 amino acids. Germline CDR1 SGDLS, CDR2 YYNGEE. The V and J ends lost 3 bases and 8 bases respectively, with 21 bases between them.

This sequence joins TRBV9 and TRBJ2-1; D assignment may be TRBD1 or TRBD2 (6 bases each). The sample in question was CD4+ T cells from PBMCs cultured without peptide, obtained after COVID-19 vaccination. This TCR derives from a human donor who had a prior SARS-CoV-2 infection. CDR3 bases: TGTGCCAGCAGCGCCCGAGGAGGGGACATGATAGATGAGCAGTTCTTC. Protein: CASSARGGDMIDEQFF. Based on the CDR3 plus reference TRBV9 and TRBJ2-1, the full variable domain is DSGVTQTPKHLITATGQRVTLRCSPRSGDLSVYWYQQSLDQGLQFLIQYYNGEERAKGNILERFSAQQFPDLHSELNLSSLELGDSALYFCASSARGGDMIDEQFFGPGTRLTVL.